This is a list of T cell receptor beta chains from one sample in a study of blood T cell repertoires in COVID-19. The table came from immunoSEQ multiplex PCR; TCRdb's copy has only in-frame clones and leaves some out. The sample includes about 40,000 clones, approximately 86% seen only once; the top ten take under 5.5%. The specimen sequenced was peripheral blood. The receptors were sampled from a man aged 35 to 55 with active COVID-19. Each CDR3 is given with its conserved first and last residue. The order of the fields is D gene, clone size, CDR3 length, J gene, V gene, CDR3 protein, CDR3 DNA. The D gene is left open where the match is weak. Clone size appears in some rows only: once, few, many, or a class for an expanded clone.

. | . | 17 | TRBJ2-3 | TRBV6-1 | CASSEVLGGHSTDTQYF | TGTGCCAGCAGTGAAGTCCTTGGGGGACATAGCACAGATACGCAGTATTTT
. | . | 13 | TRBJ2-5 | TRBV7-8 | CASSSPYQETQYF | TGTGCCAGCAGCTCCCCTTACCAAGAGACCCAGTACTTC
. | few | 15 | TRBJ2-1 | TRBV3-1/TRBV3-2 | CASSQGGGPRNEQFF | TGTGCCAGCAGCCAAGGCGGGGGCCCTCGCAATGAGCAGTTCTTC
TRBD2 | once | 14 | TRBJ2-5 | TRBV28 | CASHKAGGSETQYF | TGTGCCAGCCATAAAGCGGGAGGGAGCGAGACCCAGTACTTC
. | . | 16 | TRBJ1-5 | TRBV6-4 | CASSGTGGGSNQPQHF | TGTGCCAGCAGTGGCACCGGGGGGGGATCCAATCAGCCCCAGCATTTT
. | . | 15 | TRBJ2-2 | TRBV2 | CASSGQGTNTGELFF | TGTGCCAGCAGTGGGCAGGGAACGAACACCGGGGAGCTGTTTTTT
. | . | 13 | TRBJ2-7 | TRBV27 | CASSLKQFYEQYF | TGTGCCAGCAGTTTAAAACAGTTCTACGAGCAGTACTTC
. | once | 16 | TRBJ2-1 | TRBV7-9 | CASSRPESSSYNEQFF | TGTGCCAGCAGCCGACCGGAGTCATCTTCCTACAATGAGCAGTTCTTC
TRBD2 | . | 22 | TRBJ2-1 | TRBV5-1 | CASSLDRSASGSPKSSYNEQFF | TGCGCCAGCAGCTTGGACCGGTCGGCTAGCGGGAGTCCTAAGAGCTCCTACAATGAGCAGTTCTTC
. | . | 13 | TRBJ2-3 | TRBV10-3 | CAGRGTDTDTQYF | TGTGCCGGCAGGGGAACTGACACAGATACGCAGTATTTT
TRBD2 | . | 15 | TRBJ2-3 | TRBV27 | CASSFVAGSIDTQYF | TGTGCCAGCAGTTTCGTAGCGGGAAGTATTGATACGCAGTATTTT
. | . | 11 | TRBJ1-1 | TRBV20-1 | CSALRNTEAFF | TGCAGTGCTCTGAGGAACACTGAAGCTTTCTTT
TRBD1 | . | 15 | TRBJ1-1 | TRBV5-1 | CASSLFPGGNTEAFF | TGCGCCAGCAGCTTGTTTCCAGGGGGGAACACTGAAGCTTTCTTT
TRBD1 | . | 16 | TRBJ1-5 | TRBV19 | CASSPRAGGGNQPQHF | TGTGCCAGTAGTCCCCGGGCAGGGGGAGGCAATCAGCCCCAGCATTTT
TRBD1 | . | 16 | TRBJ1-4 | TRBV27 | CASSLMYTGTGEKLFF | TGTGCCAGCAGTTTAATGTATACCGGGACAGGAGAAAAACTGTTTTTT
TRBD1 | once | 14 | TRBJ1-2 | TRBV29-1 | CSAGGQGILGGYTF | TGCAGCGCTGGGGGACAGGGGATTTTGGGTGGCTACACCTTC
TRBD1 | . | 15 | TRBJ2-7 | TRBV28 | CASSTSGGNLYEQYF | TGTGCCAGCAGTACGTCAGGGGGCAACCTGTACGAGCAGTACTTC
TRBD2 | few | 16 | TRBJ2-1 | TRBV18 | CASSPLSGSSYNEQFF | TGTGCCAGCTCACCGCTTAGCGGGAGCTCCTACAATGAGCAGTTCTTC
. | . | 13 | TRBJ1-6 | TRBV10-3 | CAISVRIGSPLHF | TGTGCCATCAGTGTCAGGATAGGATCACCCCTCCACTTT
TRBD2 | . | 14 | TRBJ2-7 | TRBV9 | CASSPRDYSYEQYF | TGTGCCAGCAGCCCCCGGGACTACTCCTACGAGCAGTACTTC